The TCR beta chain described here comes from a study of identical twins. Each CDR3 protein gets one entry after TCRdb re-called the 5' RACE reads with MiXCR. The data hold fewer than 650,000 distinct CDR3 sequences, with around 7.4% observed a single time. All donors comprised healthy Caucasians. General study findings and limits: Possibly, invariant MAIT and iNKT cells partly confounded zero-insertion analyses. Abundant beta clonotypes from cord blood had fewer insertions, unlike memory repertoires, which showed none.

This clonotype was counted once. Its antigen is unidentified. The data were also submitted as part of a second study, on yellow fever vaccine responses in identical twins.

This clonotype was obtained from a woman between 18 and 29 years old in good health. The sample was PBMCs.

The CDR3: CASSSGRNNEQFF. The CDR3 DNA is TGCGCCAGCAGCTCCGGACGGAACAATGAGCAGTTCTTC. The chain is built from TRBV5-1 and TRBJ2-1, with D uncertain. CDR1 is SGHRS, CDR2 YFSETQ, per germline. V shed 3 bases and J shed 5 bases, with 9 bases lying between them. This CDR3 region has 13 residues.